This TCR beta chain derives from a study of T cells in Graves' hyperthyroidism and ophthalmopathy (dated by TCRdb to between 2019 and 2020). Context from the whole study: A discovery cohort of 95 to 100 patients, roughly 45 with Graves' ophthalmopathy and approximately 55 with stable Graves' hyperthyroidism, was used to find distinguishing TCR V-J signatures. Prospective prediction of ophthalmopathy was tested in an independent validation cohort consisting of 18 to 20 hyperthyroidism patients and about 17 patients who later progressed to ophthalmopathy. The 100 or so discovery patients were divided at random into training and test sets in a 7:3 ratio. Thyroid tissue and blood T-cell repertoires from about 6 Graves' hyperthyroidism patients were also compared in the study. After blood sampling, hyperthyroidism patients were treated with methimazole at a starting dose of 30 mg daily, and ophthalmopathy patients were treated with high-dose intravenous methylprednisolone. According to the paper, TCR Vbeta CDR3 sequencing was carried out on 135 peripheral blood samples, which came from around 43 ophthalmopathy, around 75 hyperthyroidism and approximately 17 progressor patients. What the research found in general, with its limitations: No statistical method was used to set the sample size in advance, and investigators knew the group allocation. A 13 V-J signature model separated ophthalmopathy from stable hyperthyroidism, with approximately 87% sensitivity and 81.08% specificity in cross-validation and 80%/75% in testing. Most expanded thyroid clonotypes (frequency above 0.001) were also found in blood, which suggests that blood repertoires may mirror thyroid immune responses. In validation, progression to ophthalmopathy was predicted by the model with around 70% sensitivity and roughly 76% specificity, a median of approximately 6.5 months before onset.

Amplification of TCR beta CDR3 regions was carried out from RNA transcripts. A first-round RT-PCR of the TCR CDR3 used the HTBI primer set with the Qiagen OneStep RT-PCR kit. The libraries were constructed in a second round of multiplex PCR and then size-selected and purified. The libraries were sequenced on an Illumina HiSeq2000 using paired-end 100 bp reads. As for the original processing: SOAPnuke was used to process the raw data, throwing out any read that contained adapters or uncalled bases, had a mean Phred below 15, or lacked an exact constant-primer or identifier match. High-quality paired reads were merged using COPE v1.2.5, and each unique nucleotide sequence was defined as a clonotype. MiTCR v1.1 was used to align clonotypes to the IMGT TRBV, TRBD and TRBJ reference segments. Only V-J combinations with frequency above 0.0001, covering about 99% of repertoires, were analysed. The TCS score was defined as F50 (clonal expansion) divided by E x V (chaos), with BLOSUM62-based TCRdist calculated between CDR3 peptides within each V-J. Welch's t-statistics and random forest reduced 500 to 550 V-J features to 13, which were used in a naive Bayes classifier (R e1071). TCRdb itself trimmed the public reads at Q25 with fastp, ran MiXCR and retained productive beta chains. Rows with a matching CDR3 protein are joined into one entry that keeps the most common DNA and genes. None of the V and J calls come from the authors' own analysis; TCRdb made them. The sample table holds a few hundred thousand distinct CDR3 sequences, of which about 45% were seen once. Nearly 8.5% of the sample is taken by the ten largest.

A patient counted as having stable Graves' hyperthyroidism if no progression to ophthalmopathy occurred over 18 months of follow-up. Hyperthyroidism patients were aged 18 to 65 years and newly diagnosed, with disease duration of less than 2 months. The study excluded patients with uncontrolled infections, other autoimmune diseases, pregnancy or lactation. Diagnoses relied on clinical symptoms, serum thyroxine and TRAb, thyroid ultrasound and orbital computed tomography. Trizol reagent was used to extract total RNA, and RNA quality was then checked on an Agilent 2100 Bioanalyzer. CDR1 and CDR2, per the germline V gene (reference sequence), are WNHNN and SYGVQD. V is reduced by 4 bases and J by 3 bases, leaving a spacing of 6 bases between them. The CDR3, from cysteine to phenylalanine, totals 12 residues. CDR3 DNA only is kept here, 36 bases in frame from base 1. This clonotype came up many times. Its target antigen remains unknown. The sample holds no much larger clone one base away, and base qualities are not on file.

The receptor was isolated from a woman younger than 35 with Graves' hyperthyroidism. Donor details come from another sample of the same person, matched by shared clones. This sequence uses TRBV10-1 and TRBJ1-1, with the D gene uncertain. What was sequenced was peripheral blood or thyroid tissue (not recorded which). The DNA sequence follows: TGCGCCAGCAGTGCGATGTACACTGAAGCTTTCTTT. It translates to CASSAMYTEAFF.